This T cell receptor beta chain originates from a study of CXCR3-negative and CXCR3-positive naive CD8 T cells. This CDR3 is 14 amino acids long. Germline V gives CDR1 SGHAT, CDR2 FQNNGV. Through 5' RACE with UMI labels, the TRB cDNA libraries were prepared. TCRdb reprocessed the 5' RACE reads and reports one entry per CDR3 protein, with no DNA. Found here are approximately 70,000 distinct CDR3 sequences; the top ten clones hold roughly 1.5%. The J gene is TRBJ2-7, the V gene TRBV11-2; the TRBD1 assignment by TCRdb is unverifiable without DNA. Sequencing was done on a sample of naive CXCR3- CD8+ T cells from blood. Noted subset: CD45RO-CCR7+CD27+CD95- naive CD8+ T cells lacking CXCR3 (TNR3-). The sequence derives from a human donor in good health. Some clones in this sample may be carry-over from other donors' samples. CDR3 sequence reads: CASSLPPRGNEQYF.